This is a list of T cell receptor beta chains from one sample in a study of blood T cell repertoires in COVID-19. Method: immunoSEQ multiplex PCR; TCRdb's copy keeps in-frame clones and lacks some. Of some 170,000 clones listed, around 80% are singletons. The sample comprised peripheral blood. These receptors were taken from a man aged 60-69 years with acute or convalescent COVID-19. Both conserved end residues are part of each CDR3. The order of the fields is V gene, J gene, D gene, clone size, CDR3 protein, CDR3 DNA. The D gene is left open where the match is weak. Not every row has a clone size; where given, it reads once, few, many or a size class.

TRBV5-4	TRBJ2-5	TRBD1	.	CASSWGRGQEETQYF	TGTGCCAGCAGCTGGGGGCGGGGACAGGAAGAGACCCAGTACTTC
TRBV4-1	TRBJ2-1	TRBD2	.	CASSNPGLAADNEQFF	TGCGCCAGCAGCAACCCGGGACTAGCGGCAGACAATGAGCAGTTCTTC
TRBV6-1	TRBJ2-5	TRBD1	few	CASSEAELGTEEEETQYF	TGTGCCAGCAGTGAAGCGGAACTAGGGACAGAAGAAGAAGAGACCCAGTACTTC
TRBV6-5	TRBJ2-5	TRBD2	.	CASSFSQVGGETQYF	TGTGCCAGCAGTTTCTCCCAGGTCGGGGGGGAGACCCAGTACTTC
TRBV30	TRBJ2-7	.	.	CAWSGSGTTNYEQYF	TGTGCCTGGAGTGGCAGTGGGACAACGAACTACGAGCAGTACTTC
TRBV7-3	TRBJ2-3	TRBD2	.	CASSSGLPSTDTQYF	TGTGCCAGCAGCTCGGGACTACCGAGCACAGATACGCAGTATTTT
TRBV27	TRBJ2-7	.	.	CASSPGLNSYEQYF	TGTGCCAGCAGTCCCGGACTCAACTCCTACGAGCAGTACTTC
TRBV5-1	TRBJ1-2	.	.	CASSLVARVDGYTF	TGCGCCAGCAGCTTGGTGGCCAGGGTCGATGGCTACACCTTC
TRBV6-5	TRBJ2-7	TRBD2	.	CASSLTGGEREQYF	TGTGCCAGCAGTCTAACGGGGGGGGAGCGCGAGCAGTACTTC
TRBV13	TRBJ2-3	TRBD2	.	CASSLAGGPRTDTQYF	TGTGCCAGCAGTTTAGCGGGGGGGCCACGCACAGATACGCAGTATTTT
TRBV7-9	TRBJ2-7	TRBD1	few	CASVNNRGYEQYF	TGTGCCAGCGTAAACAACAGGGGTTACGAGCAGTACTTC
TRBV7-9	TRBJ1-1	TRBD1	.	CASSLFRTGLRNTEAFF	TGTGCCAGCAGCTTATTCAGGACAGGGCTAAGGAACACTGAAGCTTTCTTT
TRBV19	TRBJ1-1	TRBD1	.	CASRTFPGQGTNTEAFF	TGTGCCAGTAGAACCTTCCCGGGACAGGGGACGAACACTGAAGCTTTCTTT
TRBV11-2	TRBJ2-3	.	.	CASSGTGSSTDTQYF	TGTGCCAGCAGCGGTACAGGGTCTAGCACAGATACGCAGTATTTT
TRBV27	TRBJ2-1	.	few	CASSLSSYVDEQFF	TGTGCCAGCAGTTTATCGAGTTACGTGGATGAGCAGTTCTTC
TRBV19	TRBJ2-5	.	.	CASSIERRRGETQYF	TGTGCCAGTAGTATAGAACGGCGGAGGGGAGAGACCCAGTACTTC
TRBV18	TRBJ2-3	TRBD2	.	CASSPSSGSSTDTQYF	TGTGCCAGCTCACCATCCAGCGGGAGTAGCACAGATACGCAGTATTTT
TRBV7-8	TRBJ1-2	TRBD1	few	CASSLNRGQLNYGYTF	TGTGCCAGCAGCTTGAACAGGGGGCAACTCAACTATGGCTACACCTTC
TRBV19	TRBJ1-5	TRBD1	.	CASSAWTGGRGQPQHF	TGTGCCAGTAGTGCCTGGACAGGGGGCAGGGGGCAGCCCCAGCATTTT
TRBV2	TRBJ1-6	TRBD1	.	CASNRLAGTGSSPLHF	TGTGCCAGCAATCGGCTCGCAGGGACAGGGAGTTCACCCCTCCACTTT
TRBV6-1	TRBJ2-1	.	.	CASSEMGRVLNEQFF	TGTGCCAGCAGTGAAATGGGCAGGGTTCTAAATGAGCAGTTCTTC
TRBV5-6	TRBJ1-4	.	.	CASSSQGGDEKLFF	TGTGCCAGCAGTTCACAGGGAGGGGATGAAAAACTGTTTTTT
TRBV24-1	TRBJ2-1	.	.	CATSDFSGFGRDSYNEQFF	TGTGCCACCAGTGATTTTTCGGGCTTTGGCAGGGATTCCTACAATGAGCAGTTCTTC